Reported below is one T cell receptor (beta chain). This entry belongs to a study of blood T cell repertoires in COVID-19. The assay was immunoSEQ multiplex PCR, and TCRdb's table has in-frame clones only and misses some. Counted here are tens of thousands of clones, just over 85% occurring once; the ten biggest clones make up around two fifths. This CDR3 region has 15 residues. CDR1 is LNHDA and CDR2 is SQIVND in the germline V gene (reference sequence). J was trimmed by 9 bases and V by 5 bases; bases with no gene match: 13. This receptor was obtained from a woman aged 60 to 75 with COVID-19, enrolled during active disease. The sample taken for sequencing was peripheral blood. The chain couples TRBV19 to TRBJ2-1; the match to TRBD2 covers 7 bases. In nucleotides, the CDR3 is TGTGCCAGTAGTTTCCGGGACTACTCACACGCTGAGCAGTTCTTC. It is translated as CASSFRDYSHAEQFF.